The rows below give T cell receptor beta chains drawn from one sample of a study of OX40 agonist ivuxolimab in advanced cancers. Assay used: immunoSEQ multiplex PCR; TCRdb lists only in-frame clones, some missing. Of some 97,000 clones detected, less than 95% appear once; the ten largest clones hold about 0.49%. The source material was CD4+ or CD8+ T cells sorted from blood, sampled in a trial of the OX40 agonist ivuxolimab. All receptors come from an adult with an advanced solid tumor such as melanoma, head and neck, liver or kidney cancer. Both conserved end residues are part of each CDR3. A D gene is named only where the DNA matches it firmly. Expanded clones get a size class; other rows say once, few or many, or leave the size out.

>TRBJ2-7|.|TRBD2|TRBV28
CASSFLAGIEQYF
TGTGCCAGCAGTTTTCTAGCGGGTATCGAGCAGTACTTC
>TRBJ2-5|.|.|TRBV5-1
CASSLYSQETQYF
TGCGCCAGCAGCTTGTACAGCCAAGAGACCCAGTACTTC
>TRBJ2-5|.|.|TRBV19
CASSLRPRASGPQYF
TGTGCCAGTAGTCTCCGGCCTCGGGCGTCGGGGCCCCAGTACTTC
>TRBJ2-7|.|.|TRBV27
CASALGVPSTYEQYF
TGTGCCAGCGCCCTGGGAGTCCCATCTACCTACGAGCAGTACTTC
>TRBJ2-3|once|.|TRBV27
CASSLQRSTDTQYF
TGTGCCAGCAGTTTGCAGCGGTCCACAGATACGCAGTATTTT
>TRBJ2-7|.|.|TRBV9
CASSPGPLNEQYF
TGTGCCAGCAGCCCGGGCCCACTCAACGAGCAGTACTTC
>TRBJ1-2|.|.|TRBV28
CASSLYTGNYGYTF
TGTGCCAGCAGTTTATATACAGGAAACTATGGCTACACCTTC
>TRBJ1-5|.|TRBD1|TRBV28
CASRRRDRASQPQHF
TGTGCCAGCAGACGCCGGGACAGAGCATCTCAGCCCCAGCATTTT
>TRBJ2-1|once|TRBD2|TRBV14
CASSRIAGVSEQFF
TGTGCCAGCAGCCGAATAGCGGGAGTCAGTGAGCAGTTCTTC
>TRBJ1-5|.|.|TRBV4-3
CASSQDLGARQPQHF
TGCGCCAGCAGCCAAGATCTGGGTGCCCGACAGCCCCAGCATTTT
>TRBJ1-3|.|.|TRBV9
CASRRSPSGNTIYF
TGTGCCAGCCGCAGAAGTCCCTCTGGAAACACCATATATTTT